This passage covers 27 T cell receptor beta chains from one sample sequenced in a study of blood T cell repertoires in COVID-19. This table comes from immunoSEQ multiplex PCR, and its TCRdb copy is limited to in-frame clones, with some not included. The data contain roughly 100,000 clones, about 90% of them singletons. The sample consisted of peripheral blood. The source of these receptors is a man aged 50-59 years in a cohort sampled during active COVID-19.

CDR3: CASSRGQGGPYGYTF. CDR3 coding DNA: TGTGCCAGCAGTCGCGGACAGGGTGGACCCTATGGCTACACCTTC. The chain has TRBV6-5 and TRBJ1-2, with 8 bases that match TRBD1. This CDR3 contains 15 residues. The V gene's germline CDR1 is MNHEY and CDR2 SVGAGI. V lost 5 bases, J lost 4 bases, and 9 bases stayed unmatched.

This chain uses TRBV21-1 with TRBJ2-4; the D call of TRBD1 is as the table states it, not checked on the DNA. TRBV21-1 is an annotated pseudogene. CDR3 length: 20 amino acids. The CDR3 here is CASSKEDGTGNVIAKNIQYF. The CDR3 DNA follows: TGTGCCAGCAGCAAAGAAGACGGGACAGGGAATGTGATAGCCAAAAACATTCAGTACTTC.

This clone was detected a few times. The J gene is TRBJ1-6, the V gene TRBV18; D perhaps matches TRBD1 (6 bases). Trimming cost V 4 bases and J 9 bases, with 13 bases left between them. The CDR3 covers 14 residues. CDR1 and CDR2 (germline): KGHSH, LQKENI. CDR3 residues: CASSQQGMSSPLHF. The CDR3 coding sequence is TGTGCCAGCTCACAACAGGGTATGAGTTCACCCCTCCACTTT. Looking up the rest from reference TRBV18 and TRBJ1-6 gives the full variable domain: NAGVMQNPRHLVRRRGQEARLRCSPMKGHSHVYWYRQLPEEGLKFMVYLQKENIIDESGMPKERFSAEFPKEGPSILRIQQVVRGDSAAYFCASSQQGMSSPLHFGNGTRLTVT.

The V gene is TRBV18, the J gene TRBJ2-7; TRBD1 might be the D (6 bases). Germline values: CDR1 KGHSH, CDR2 LQKENI. The CDR3 is 14 amino acids. V lost 0 bases and J lost 6, with 12 bases in between. DNA of the CDR3: TGTGCCAGCTCACCACCGGGGCAAGGGGGCGAGCAGTACGTC. This gives the protein CASSPPGQGGEQYV.

The rearrangement joins TRBV14 to TRBJ1-2; 8 positions match TRBD1. In germline, CDR1 is SGHDN, CDR2 FVKESK. CDR3 length: 13 amino acids. Germline trimming cut 4 bases from V and 2 bases from J; bases unmatched to any gene: 0. The CDR3 loop reads CASSRQGNYGYTF. The CDR3 DNA sequence: TGTGCCAGCAGCCGACAGGGGAACTATGGCTACACCTTC.

CDR3 sequence (DNA): TGTGCCAGCAGAGATGGGACAATTCCAGATACGCAGTATTTT. It translates to CASRDGTIPDTQYF. This sequence joins TRBV7-8 and TRBJ2-3, with D tentatively TRBD1 (6 bases). V was cut by 6 bases and J by 4 bases, with 14 bases left in between. The length of the CDR3 is 14 residues. Germline assignment: CDR1 SGHVS and CDR2 FQNEAQ.

V usage is TRBV12-3 or TRBV12-4 and J usage is TRBJ1-2; D call uncertain. CDR3 length: 11 amino acids. The germline V and J ends were trimmed by 6 bases and 10 bases, with 12 bases remaining between them. In DNA form, the CDR3 reads TGTGCCAGCAGGGCGGGGAGGGCCTACACCTTC. Its translation: CASRAGRAYTF.

This clone was recorded once. The chain links TRBV19 to TRBJ2-7; possibly TRBD1 for D (6 bases). CDR1 and CDR2 (germline): LNHDA, SQIVND (reference sequence). V was cut by 10 bases and J by 10 bases, with 20 bases left in between. The CDR3 has 12 amino acids. The CDR3 loop is CATAGTRGTQYF. The CDR3 coding sequence is TGTGCCACCGCCGGGACAAGGGGTACCCAGTACTTC.

This clone was counted once. The chain couples TRBV19 to TRBJ1-5; perhaps TRBD1 as D (6 bases). This CDR3 spans 17 amino acids. Germline CDR1 LNHDA, CDR2 SQIVND (reference sequence). Trimming cost V 6 bases and J 1 base, with 19 bases left between them. CDR3 DNA sequence: TGTGCCAGTAGCAGTATCCGGGGGGCCCCAAGCAATCAGCCCCAGCATTTT. It translates to CASSSIRGAPSNQPQHF.

This chain joins TRBV18 and TRBJ2-2, with 9 nucleotides matching TRBD1. V lost 3 bases and J lost 7; bases outside the gene matches: 6. Germline CDR1 is KGHSH and CDR2 is LQKENI. The CDR3 length is 15 residues. The CDR3 sequence: CASSPSGTGNGELFF. The CDR3 bases are TGTGCCAGCTCACCGTCCGGGACAGGGAACGGGGAGCTGTTTTTT. Together with reference TRBV18 and TRBJ2-2, the CDR3 gives the full variable domain: NAGVMQNPRHLVRRRGQEARLRCSPMKGHSHVYWYRQLPEEGLKFMVYLQKENIIDESGMPKERFSAEFPKEGPSILRIQQVVRGDSAAYFCASSPSGTGNGELFFGEGSRLTVL.

V is TRBV19 and J is TRBJ1-2; 9 positions match TRBD1. Unmatched junction bases numbered 4, after V lost 4 bases and J lost 4 bases. The germline V gene encodes CDR1 LNHDA and CDR2 SQIVND (reference sequence). This CDR3 contains 14 residues. The CDR3 protein is CASSTGQGSYGYTF. The CDR3 coding sequence is TGTGCCAGTAGTACCGGACAGGGGAGCTATGGCTACACCTTC.

The chain combines TRBV3-1 (or the pseudogene TRBV3-2) with TRBJ1-2, with unresolved D. Germline loops: CDR1 LGHDT, CDR2 YNNKEL (reference sequence). The germline V and J ends were trimmed by 1 base and 7 bases, with 13 bases remaining between them. This CDR3 has 14 residues. DNA for the CDR3: TGTGCCAGCAGCCAAGGAGAGGGTCGACCTGGCTACACCTTC. This encodes CASSQGEGRPGYTF.

The gene calls are TRBV9 and TRBJ2-5, with 9 positions matching TRBD2. The CDR3 is made up of 16 amino acids. Losses at the gene ends were 4 bases for V and 5 bases for J; bases not matched to a gene: 12. Germline CDR1 is SGDLS and CDR2 is YYNGEE. The CDR3 is CASSPRGGGAGETQYF. The CDR3 bases are TGTGCCAGCAGCCCGAGAGGCGGGGGGGCCGGGGAGACCCAGTACTTC.

The chain couples TRBV20-1 to TRBJ2-7; unclear D gene. The CDR3 runs 11 residues. Trimming took off 4 bases at V and 4 bases at J, with 8 bases between the two ends. Looked up from germline, CDR1 is DFQATT and CDR2 is SNEGSKA (reference sequence). In DNA form, the CDR3 reads TGCAGTGCTACATCCGGTTACGAGCAGTACTTC. Protein product: CSATSGYEQYF.

CDR3 amino acids: CASSQLGRGATETQYF. The CDR3 DNA reads as TGTGCCAGCAGTCAGCTGGGGCGGGGGGCAACTGAGACCCAGTACTTC. The chain combines TRBV7-2 with TRBJ2-5; 8 nucleotides agree with TRBD2. Germline trimming cut 6 bases from V and 5 bases from J; bases unmatched to any gene: 14. CDR1 and CDR2 from the germline V gene are SGHTA and FQGNSA. This CDR3 region has 16 residues. The full variable domain, with the rest looked up from reference TRBV7-2 and TRBJ2-5, is GAGVSQSPSNKVTEKGKDVELRCDPISGHTALYWYRQSLGQGLEFLIYFQGNSAPDKSGLPSDRFSAERTGGSVSTLTIQRTQQEDSAVYLCASSQLGRGATETQYFGPGTRLLVL.

The V gene is TRBV29-1, the J gene TRBJ2-5; maybe TRBD1 (6 bases). Per the germline V gene, CDR1 is SQVTM and CDR2 is ANQGSEA. V lost 4 bases and J lost 9, with 18 bases in between. This CDR3 contains 13 residues. CDR3 sequence (DNA): TGCAGCGTTGTTTGGGCAGGGGCACTGGCCCAGTACTTC. Translated, it gives CSVVWAGALAQYF.

This clone has a single count. This rearrangement joins TRBV3-1 (or the pseudogene TRBV3-2) to TRBJ2-1; TRBD2 agrees at 8 bases. After removal of 1 base from V and 0 bases from J, the junction contained 2 bases not matched to a gene. The CDR3 extends over 16 amino acids. Germline V gives CDR1 LGHDT, CDR2 YNNKEL (reference sequence). The CDR3 loop is CASSQAGGSSYNEQFF. CDR3 sequence (DNA): TGTGCCAGCAGCCAAGCGGGGGGGAGCTCCTACAATGAGCAGTTCTTC.

The chain couples TRBV5-1 to TRBJ2-7, with 8 bases fitting TRBD1. Looked up from germline, CDR1 is SGHRS and CDR2 is YFSETQ. V shed 2 bases, J shed 7 bases, and the junction held 11 bases outside the gene matches. The CDR3 runs to 15 residues. The CDR3 is CASSFTGQAKGEQYF. The CDR3 coding sequence is TGCGCCAGCAGCTTCACGGGACAGGCTAAAGGGGAGCAGTACTTC.

The chain couples TRBV2 to TRBJ2-1, with TRBD2 identical over 12 bases. CDR1 and CDR2 from the germline V gene are SNHLY and FYNNEI. The CDR3 extends over 18 amino acids. The J segment lost 13 bases and the V segment lost 4 bases, leaving 20 bases of the junction unmatched. In DNA, the CDR3 is TGTGCCAGCAGTGGAGGCATCCTTCTAGCGGGGGGGCCCGTTGTTCAGTTCTTC. It specifies CASSGGILLAGGPVVQFF.

The chain couples TRBV6-6 to TRBJ1-4; perhaps TRBD1 as D (5 bases). The length of the CDR3 is 13 residues. Per the germline V gene, CDR1 is MNHNY and CDR2 is SVGAGI (reference sequence). The V end lost 8 bases, the J end lost 6 bases, and 13 bases lay between the germline ends. CDR3 protein: CASGQREYEKLFF. CDR3 sequence (DNA): TGTGCCAGCGGACAACGGGAGTATGAAAAACTGTTTTTT.

V gene TRBV5-1 combines with J gene TRBJ2-3; 9 bases map to TRBD2. The V gene's germline CDR1 is SGHRS and CDR2 YFSETQ. The CDR3 runs to 15 residues. V shed 2 bases and J 0 bases; nucleotides not matched to a gene: 1. The CDR3 coding sequence is TGCGCCAGCAGCTTTCTAGCGGGGAGCACAGATACGCAGTATTTT. Its protein product is CASSFLAGSTDTQYF.

The rearrangement joins TRBV19 to TRBJ2-7, with TRBD1 matching 9 bases. The J segment lost 2 bases and the V segment lost 1 base, leaving 3 bases of the junction unmatched. The germline V gene encodes CDR1 LNHDA and CDR2 SQIVND (reference sequence). The CDR3 sequence is 15 residues long. CDR3 bases: TGTGCCAGTAGTATAGGACAGGGGGTCGCCTACGAGCAGTACTTC. Translated: CASSIGQGVAYEQYF.

The chain links TRBV6-5 to TRBJ2-3; TRBD1 might be the D (5 bases). V was trimmed by 6 bases and J by 1 base, leaving 11 bases between them. Germline assignment: CDR1 MNHEY and CDR2 SVGAGI. This CDR3 has 14 amino acids. CDR3 nucleotides: TGTGCCAGCAGAGCTGGGGCGGGCACAGATACGCAGTATTTT. Protein sequence: CASRAGAGTDTQYF.

The chain joins TRBV25-1 to TRBJ2-5; a weak D match, TRBD1 (5 bases). Germline V CDR1 and CDR2: MGHDK, SYGVNS. This CDR3 is 16 amino acids long. V was trimmed by 1 base and J by 5 bases, leaving 17 bases between them. CDR3 amino acids: CASSEFRQGSRETQYF. The DNA for the CDR3 is TGTGCCAGCAGTGAATTTAGGCAGGGAAGTCGCGAGACCCAGTACTTC. Using reference TRBV25-1 and TRBJ2-5 for the parts outside the CDR3, the full variable domain is EADIYQTPRYLVIGTGKKITLECSQTMGHDKMYWYQQDPGMELHLIHYSYGVNSTEKGDLSSESTVSRIRTEHFPLTLESARPSHTSQYLCASSEFRQGSRETQYFGPGTRLLVL.

As DNA, the CDR3 is TGTGCCAGCAGGTCTAGCGGGGGGTCCAATGAGCAGTTCTTC. This sequence encodes CASRSSGGSNEQFF. The rearrangement uses TRBV7-8 and TRBJ2-1; 11 positions agree with TRBD2. Trimming cost V 6 bases and J 6 bases; bases outside gene matches: 4. Germline CDR1 is SGHVS and CDR2 is FQNEAQ. CDR3 length: 14 amino acids.

This chain connects TRBV9 to TRBJ2-6; TRBD2 might be the D (5 bases). This CDR3 spans 23 amino acids. Trimming cost V 1 base and J 0 bases, with 29 bases left between them. From germline, CDR1 is SGDLS and CDR2 YYNGEE. Here the CDR3 reads CASSVKLWRIQIPLNSGANVLTF. The CDR3 coding sequence is TGTGCCAGCAGCGTAAAACTTTGGAGGATCCAAATCCCCCTAAACTCTGGGGCCAACGTCCTGACTTTC. Combining the CDR3 with reference TRBV9 and TRBJ2-6 gives the whole variable domain DSGVTQTPKHLITATGQRVTLRCSPRSGDLSVYWYQQSLDQGLQFLIQYYNGEERAKGNILERFSAQQFPDLHSELNLSSLELGDSALYFCASSVKLWRIQIPLNSGANVLTFGAGSRLTVL.

The rearrangement uses TRBV15 and TRBJ2-7, with unresolved D. Trimming removed 1 base at V and 4 bases at J, with 5 bases between. CDR3 length: 12 amino acids. Per germline, CDR1 LNHNV and CDR2 YYDKDF (reference sequence). The CDR3 region has the DNA TGTGCCACCAGCAGAGGAGGATACGAGCAGTACGTC. Protein product: CATSRGGYEQYV.